This T cell receptor beta chain was sequenced for a study of immune cell composition in non-small cell lung cancer (dated by TCRdb to about 2017). For context, the study as a whole: Histologic subtype, mostly lung adenocarcinoma or squamous cell carcinoma, was determined with H&E together with p63, CK5, Napsin A and TTF-1 immunohistochemistry. Four tumour specimens with TCR-beta data were rare histological subtypes and were excluded from the subtype comparisons. Adaptive Biotechnologies TCR-beta sequencing was carried out on approximately 37 paired NSCLC tumour and non-adjacent lung specimens, as well as on 26 tumour-only specimens. Supplementary cohort #1 consisted of some eleven lung adenocarcinoma cases with paired tumour/lung TCR-beta sequencing and with TIL populations generated to assess tumour reactivity. What the study reported, not specific to this receptor: Only 10 or so cases were included in the reactivity cohort, and sequence sharing between tumour-reactive clones and the dominant in vivo tumour-associated clones was not shown. In approximately nine adenocarcinoma cases, a strong correlation was found between maximal tumour-associated clone frequency and TIL tumour reactivity, whereas no such correlation was found between overall clonality and TIL tumour reactivity. No significant correlation was found between tumour TCR-beta clonality and smoking pack-years. Tumour-associated clones >0.5% occurred in nearly half of NSCLC cases: around 32% of adenocarcinomas versus around 75% of squamous carcinomas.

V and J are truncated by 6 bases and 1 base respectively, leaving an intervening sequence of 12 bases. The CDR3 starts with the cysteine, ends with the phenylalanine, and has 14 residues. Just the 42-base CDR3 DNA is kept, in frame starting at base 1. CDR1 and CDR2 are read off the germline V gene as SGHTA and FQGNSA. Non-adjacent lung tissue from the same patient, taken as far from the tumour as possible and at least 3 cm away, was used for the normal lung samples. Frozen aliquots of unsorted single-cell suspensions were used for genomic DNA extraction with the QIAamp DNA kit. Tissues arrived within 2 hours after resection and were immediately processed into single-cell suspensions. Tissue was broken up mechanically, digested enzymatically with DNase I, collagenase I and hyaluronidase for under 35 minutes at 37 degrees C, and then filtered and RBC-lysed. Regarding this clone: Its specific antigen is unknown. No per-base quality is available; no much larger clone lies one base away.

A two-step multiplex PCR was used to amplify TCR-beta CDR3 regions from genomic DNA, and Illumina-compatible adaptors were added in the second step. TCR-beta immunosequencing was carried out on an Illumina platform through the commercial immunoSEQ service. The authors' pipeline ran thus. Repertoires were summarised as Top 10 Clones, the percentage of T-cell templates from the ten most frequent sequences, and productive clonality. Values for productive clonality spanned 0 to 1, where a value of 1 indicated a monoclonal population. Sequences comprising at least 0.1% of tumour T-cell templates but absent from matched non-adjacent lung were defined as tumour-associated clones and were identified via log10 scatter plots. Two-group comparisons used Student's t-tests, stages used ANOVA, and relationships used linear regression, analysed in GraphPad Prism7 and R. TCRdb limited this immuneACCESS table to in-frame rearrangements with V and J called. A share of clones is missing; checked studies link under half to unresolved V genes, and the rest is unexplained. From that table come the V and J calls and clone size; the DNA was used to work out D and trimming. The sample data list thousands of clones, and about 79% of these were observed just once. The ten largest clonotypes hold around 8.6% of the sample.

Sequencing was carried out using non-adjacent lung tissue. The V gene is TRBV7-2 and the J gene is TRBJ2-5, with the D gene not clear enough to name. The clonotype was recovered from a human donor with non-small cell lung cancer. The nucleotides are TGTGCCAGCAGTCGAAAGCGACTCCAAGAGACCCAGTACTTC. The resulting protein is CASSRKRLQETQYF.